The source of this T cell receptor (beta chain) is a study of blood T cells in healthy people across ages (dated by TCRdb to the mid-2010s). The study in broad terms: Template switching captured roughly one uniquely barcoded TCR beta cDNA molecule per two T cells in model experiments. The donors were split into four age groups: young (average around 15 years), middle-aged (around 40), aged (62) and long-lived (82). Using the same blood draw, the study looked at two additional independent replicas of 1 million unique cDNA reads for two donors, one aged 18 to 30 and the other aged 80 or older. Using deep sequencing normalized with unique cDNA molecular identifiers, the study measured how TCR beta repertoire diversity changes with age. To avoid experimental bias, donors of different ages were spread randomly across the sequencing lanes.

The library was generated by 5' RACE. The instrument given in TCRdb is Illumina HiSeq 2500. A second PCR of about 7 to 12 cycles was performed with a sample-barcoded 5' primer and a J-beta primer mix. A unique molecular identifier was introduced onto each TCR beta cDNA molecule by a template-switch 5' adaptor carrying 12 random nucleotides. At least 2.5 million CDR3-containing paired-end reads were obtained from each sample. First-strand cDNA synthesis was performed from all RNA using the Mint cDNA synthesis kit, with priming by a TRBC-specific oligonucleotide. All cDNA was treated with uracil-DNA glycosylase and then went through a first 18-cycle PCR with the universal primers M1SS and BC2_uni_R. Under the source paper's analysis protocol: For normalization, 1 million high-quality reads, each with a distinct molecular identifier, were randomly selected from each sample. Instead of being binned into consensus sequences, reads with shared molecular identifiers were discarded. MiTCR, run with a Q25 quality threshold and the strictest error-elimination algorithm, handled CDR3 identification, clonotype clustering and error correction. A nonparametric unseen species model with Euler transformation was used to estimate a lower bound on total TCR beta diversity. TCRdb reanalyzed the raw reads on its own, using fastp at Q25 for trimming and MiXCR for clone calling, and kept in-frame beta chains. When rows share a CDR3 protein, they turn into one entry using the most common DNA and genes. Clone size and V and J calls follow TCRdb, not the original study. This sample is represented by 580,000 or so distinct CDR3 sequences; under 55% of them were singletons. Around 23% of the sample belongs to the ten largest clones.

In the case of this clonotype: Its antigen target is currently unknown. No much larger clone is present one base from it, and per-base qualities are unavailable.

The donors were a few dozen Caucasian individuals from Russia, aged 6 to 90 years, who were systemically healthy. Ten milliliters of peripheral blood were drawn from each donor into EDTA-treated Vacutainer tubes. Ficoll-Paque density-gradient centrifugation was used to isolate PBMCs, with at least 7 million per sample. Total RNA, at least 6 micrograms per sample, was extracted from PBMCs with Trizol reagent. For every donor, an aliquot of PBMCs went through flow cytometry to measure the percentages of naive CD45RAhigh/CD27high T cells. The CDR3 spans 15 residues, from the cysteine through the phenylalanine. The entry retains the CDR3 DNA only, 45 bases that are in frame from base 1. Cut back by 1 base and 3 bases, the V and J ends lie 12 bases apart. CDR1 SEHNR and CDR2 FQNEAQ are derived from the germline V gene (reference sequence). The investigation overall reported the following: Donor CMV infection status was unknown, potentially confounding age-related changes in expanded clonotypes. Estimates of total diversity from one million sequenced T cells were regarded as lower bounds and underestimates. Bulk unsorted PBMC profiling prevented conclusive comparison of naive and antigen-experienced compartments. There was a strong correlation between observed TCR beta diversity and the percentage of naive T cells measured by flow cytometry. Compared with the aged group, the long-lived group had more naive CD4+ T cells, fewer expanded clones and increased TCR diversity, suggesting age selection. As age increased, observed TCR beta diversity per million T cells dropped in a roughly linear way, and a significant reduction was already evident by age roughly 36.

The sequenced sample consisted of blood. The receptor comes from a man aged 80 or over in good health. The chain joins TRBV7-9 to TRBJ2-5; the D gene could be either TRBD1 or TRBD2, each agreeing at 5 bases. In nucleotide form, the sequence is TGTGCCAGCAGCTTAGAGGGAGTAGGGGAAGAGACCCAGTACTTC. This sequence encodes CASSLEGVGEETQYF. The entire variable domain, with the stretches around the CDR3 drawn from the reference TRBV7-9 and TRBJ2-5 proteins, is DTGVSQNPRHKITKRGQNVTFRCDPISEHNRLYWYRQTLGQGPEFLTYFQNEAQLEKSRLLSDRFSAERPKGSFSTLEIQRTEQGDSAMYLCASSLEGVGEETQYFGPGTRLLVL.